This record concerns one T cell receptor (beta chain) sequence. Germline loops: CDR1 LNHDA, CDR2 SQIVND (reference sequence). The CDR3 has 13 amino acids. Trimming took 3 bases from V and 1 from J, leaving 6 bases between them. This record comes from a study of graft-versus-host responses after intestinal transplantation. Using immunoSEQ multiplex PCR, the repertoire was profiled, and TCRdb retains in-frame clones only, with some absent. The sample includes under 30,000 clones, approximately 85% of them seen just once. This material consisted of PBMCs, taken around 14 months after intestinal transplant. The chain uses TRBV19 and TRBJ1-1; a weak D match, TRBD1 (5 bases). The receptor was derived from a human patient who received an intestinal transplant, so some T cells may come from the graft donor. Written as DNA, the CDR3 is TGTGCCAGTAGTATGGGGGGGAACACTGAAGCTTTCTTT. Protein sequence: CASSMGGNTEAFF.